The source of this T cell receptor beta chain is a study of regulatory T cells in long-lasting Graves disease. Points on this clonotype: Its antigen is still unknown.

Combining iRepertoire HTBI primers with Arm-PCR of CDR3 regions, the authors built TCR beta libraries. From the multiplex PCR reads, TCRdb called clonotypes with MiXCR, one entry per CDR3 protein. The sample lists about 430,000 distinct CDR3 sequences, 15% occurring once. Time point reported: newly diagnosed GD, antithyroid drugs for less than 3 months. With RNA extracted from PBMCs as input, the TCR library was made. One endocrinology department in Xi'an, China, was where patients came from. Study conclusions and caveats: Compared with new cases, persistent Graves' patients showed reduced TCR diversity. With persistent disease, TRBV28, TRBJ1-2 and TRBJ2-5 were the favored segments.

From germline, CDR1 is LGHNA and CDR2 YNFKEQ. V dropped 0 bases and J dropped 5; count of bases not matched to a gene: 9. The CDR3 loop spans 18 amino acids. These data were also filed under a second study, of T cells in Graves' hyperthyroidism and ophthalmopathy. That work adds: Most thyroid clonotypes expanded above 0.001 appeared in blood too.

Sequences were derived from peripheral blood mononuclear cells (PBMCs), sampled at new diagnosis, from a patient treated with antithyroid drugs. The source of this sequence is a woman between 40 and 55 years old with Graves disease. The chain links TRBV4-2 to TRBJ2-2; 10 bases fit TRBD2. Written as DNA, the CDR3 is TGTGCCAGCAGCCAAGACGTGGCGAGCGGGAGGGTTACCGGGGAGCTGTTTTTT. Amino acids: CASSQDVASGRVTGELFF.